This TCR beta chain emerged from a study of T cell clonotyping in hematopoietic cell transplantation. Background on the study: Recipient samples before transplant were obtained post-cytoreduction. General study findings and limits: Pathologically expanded recipient clonotypes increased progressively from day 30 to day 180 as diversity fell. Higher Inverse Simpson Index values in graft donor and pretransplant recipient predicted broader posttransplant TCR diversity.

Sample time point: recipient sample about 28 days before transplant, after cytoreduction. With respect to this clone: The target antigen is unknown.

The germline V gene has CDR1 MNHNS and CDR2 SASEGT. V lost 8 bases and J lost 8, with 13 bases in between. This CDR3 region has 13 residues. TCRdb's table, derived via immunoSEQ multiplex PCR, lists solely in-frame clones and lacks some. The sample lists roughly 30,000 clones, approximately 94% seen once, with more than 2% in the top ten. This chain links TRBV6-1 with TRBJ1-6; weak D call: TRBD1 (5 bases). The sequences come from peripheral blood mononuclear cells, collected before stem cell transplant. This TCR came from a man in his fifties or sixties with acute myeloid leukemia. Some clones in this sample may be carry-over from other donors' samples. This CDR3 reads CASCILGDSPLHF. In nucleotides, the CDR3 is TGTGCCAGCTGCATTCTAGGGGATTCACCCCTCCACTTT.